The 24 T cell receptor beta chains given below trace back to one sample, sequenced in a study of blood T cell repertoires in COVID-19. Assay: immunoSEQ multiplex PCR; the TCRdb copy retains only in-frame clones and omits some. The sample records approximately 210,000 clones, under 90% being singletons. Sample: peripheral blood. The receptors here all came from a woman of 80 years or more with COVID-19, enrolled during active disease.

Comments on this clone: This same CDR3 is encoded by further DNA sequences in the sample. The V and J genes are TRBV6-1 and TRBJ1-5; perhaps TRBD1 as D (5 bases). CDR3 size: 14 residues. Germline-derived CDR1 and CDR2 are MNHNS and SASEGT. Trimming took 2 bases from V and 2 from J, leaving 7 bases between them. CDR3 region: CASSEQGGNQPQHF. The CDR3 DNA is TGTGCCAGCAGTGAACAGGGCGGCAATCAGCCCCAGCATTTT.

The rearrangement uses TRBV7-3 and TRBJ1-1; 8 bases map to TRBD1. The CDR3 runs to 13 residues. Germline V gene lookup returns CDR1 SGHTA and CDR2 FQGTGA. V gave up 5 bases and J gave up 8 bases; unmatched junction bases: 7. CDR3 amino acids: CASSTQQGGEAFF. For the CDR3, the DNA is TGTGCCAGCAGCACGCAACAGGGGGGAGAAGCTTTCTTT.

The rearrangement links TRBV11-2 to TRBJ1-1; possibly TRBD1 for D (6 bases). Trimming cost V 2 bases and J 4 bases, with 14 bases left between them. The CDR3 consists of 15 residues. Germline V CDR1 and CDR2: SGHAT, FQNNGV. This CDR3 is CASSLLGAAATEAFF. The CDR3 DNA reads TGTGCCAGCAGCTTATTGGGGGCTGCGGCCACTGAAGCTTTCTTT. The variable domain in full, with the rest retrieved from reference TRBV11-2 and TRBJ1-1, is EAGVAQSPRYKIIEKRQSVAFWCNPISGHATLYWYQQILGQGPKLLIQFQNNGVVDDSQLPKDRFSAERLKGVDSTLKIQPAKLEDSAVYLCASSLLGAAATEAFFGQGTRLTVV.

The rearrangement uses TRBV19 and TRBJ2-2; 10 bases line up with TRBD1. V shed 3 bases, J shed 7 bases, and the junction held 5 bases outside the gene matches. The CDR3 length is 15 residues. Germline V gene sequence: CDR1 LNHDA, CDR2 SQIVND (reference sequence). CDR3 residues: CASSIPGTGVGELFF. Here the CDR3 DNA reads TGTGCCAGTAGTATCCCCGGGACAGGGGTCGGGGAGCTGTTTTTT.

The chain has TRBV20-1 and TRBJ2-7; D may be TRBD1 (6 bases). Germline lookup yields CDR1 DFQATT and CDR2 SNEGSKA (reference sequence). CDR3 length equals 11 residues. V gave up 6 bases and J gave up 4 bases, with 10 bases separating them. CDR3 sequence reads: CSAETGYEQYF. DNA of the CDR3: TGCAGTGCAGAGACAGGTTACGAGCAGTACTTC.

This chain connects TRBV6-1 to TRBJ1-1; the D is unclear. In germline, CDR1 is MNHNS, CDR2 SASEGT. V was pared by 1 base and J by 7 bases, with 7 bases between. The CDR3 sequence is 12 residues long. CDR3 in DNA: TGTGCCAGCAGTGAAGTCGGAGATGAAGCTTTCTTT. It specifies CASSEVGDEAFF.

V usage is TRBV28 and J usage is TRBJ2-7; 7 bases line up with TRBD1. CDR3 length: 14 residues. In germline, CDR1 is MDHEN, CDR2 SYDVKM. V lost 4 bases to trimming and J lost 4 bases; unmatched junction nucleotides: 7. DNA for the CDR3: TGTGCCAGCAGTTCCCCGGGACAGTCGTACGAGCAGTACTTC. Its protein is CASSSPGQSYEQYF.

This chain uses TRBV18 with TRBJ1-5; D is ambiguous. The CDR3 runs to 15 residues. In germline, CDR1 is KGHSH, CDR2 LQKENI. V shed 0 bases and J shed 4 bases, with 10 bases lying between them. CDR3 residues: CASSPPANRNQPQHF. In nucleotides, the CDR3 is TGTGCCAGCTCACCACCGGCAAACAGAAATCAGCCCCAGCATTTT.

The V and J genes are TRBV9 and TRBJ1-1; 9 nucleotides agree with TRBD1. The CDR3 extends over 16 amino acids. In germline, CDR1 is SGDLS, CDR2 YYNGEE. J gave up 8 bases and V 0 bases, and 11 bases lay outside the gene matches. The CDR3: CASSVGPTGGSLEAFF. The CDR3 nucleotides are TGTGCCAGCAGCGTAGGCCCCACAGGGGGCAGCCTGGAAGCTTTCTTT.

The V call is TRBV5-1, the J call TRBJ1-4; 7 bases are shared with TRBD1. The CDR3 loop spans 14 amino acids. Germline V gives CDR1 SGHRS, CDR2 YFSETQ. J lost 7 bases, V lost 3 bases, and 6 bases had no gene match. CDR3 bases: TGCGCCAGCAGCTCCGACAGGGCGGGTGAAAAACTGTTTTTT. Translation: CASSSDRAGEKLFF.

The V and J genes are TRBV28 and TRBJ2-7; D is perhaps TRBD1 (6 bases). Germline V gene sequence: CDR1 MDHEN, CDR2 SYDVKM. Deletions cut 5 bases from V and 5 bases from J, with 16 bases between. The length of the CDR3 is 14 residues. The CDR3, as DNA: TGTGCCAGCAGTATCTACACAGGGATTCACGAGCAGTACTTC. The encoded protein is CASSIYTGIHEQYF.

The CDR3 DNA reads TGTGCCAGCACAACCGGGACAGGGAGAGAAAAACTGTTTTTT. As protein: CASTTGTGREKLFF. The chain carries TRBV7-9 and TRBJ1-4; 9 nucleotides align to TRBD1. Unmatched junction bases numbered 8, after V lost 7 bases and J lost 8 bases. Germline lookup yields CDR1 SEHNR and CDR2 FQNEAQ (reference sequence). This CDR3 is 14 amino acids long.

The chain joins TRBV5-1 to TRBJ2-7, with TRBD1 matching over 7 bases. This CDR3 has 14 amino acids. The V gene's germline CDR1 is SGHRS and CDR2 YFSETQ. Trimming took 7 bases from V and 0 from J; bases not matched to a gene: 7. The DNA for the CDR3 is TGCGCCAGCTCCCCGACAGGGAACTCCTACGAGCAGTACTTC. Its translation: CASSPTGNSYEQYF.

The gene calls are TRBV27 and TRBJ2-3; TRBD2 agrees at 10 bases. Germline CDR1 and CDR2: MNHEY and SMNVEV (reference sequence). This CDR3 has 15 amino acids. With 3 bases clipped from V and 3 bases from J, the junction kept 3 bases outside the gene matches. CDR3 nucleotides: TGTGCCAGCAGTTTTTGGACTAGCGGAACAGATACGCAGTATTTT. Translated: CASSFWTSGTDTQYF.

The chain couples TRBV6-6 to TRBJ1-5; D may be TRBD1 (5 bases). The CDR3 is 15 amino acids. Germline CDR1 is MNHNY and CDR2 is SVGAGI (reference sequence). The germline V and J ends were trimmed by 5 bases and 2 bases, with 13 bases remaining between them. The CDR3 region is CASSPGRGGNQPQHF. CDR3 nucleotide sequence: TGTGCCAGCAGTCCCGGACGGGGGGGCAATCAGCCCCAGCATTTT.

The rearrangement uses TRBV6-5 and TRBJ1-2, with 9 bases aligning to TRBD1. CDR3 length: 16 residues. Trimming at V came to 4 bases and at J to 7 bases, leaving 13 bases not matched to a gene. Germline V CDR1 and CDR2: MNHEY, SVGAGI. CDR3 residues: CASSSYIGQGMTGYTF. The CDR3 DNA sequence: TGTGCCAGCAGTTCATACATAGGACAGGGGATGACTGGCTACACCTTC.

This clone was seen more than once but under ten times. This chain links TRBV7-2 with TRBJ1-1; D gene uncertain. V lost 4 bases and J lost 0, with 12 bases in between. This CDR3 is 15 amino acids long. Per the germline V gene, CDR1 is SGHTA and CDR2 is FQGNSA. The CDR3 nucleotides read TGTGCCAGCAGCTCCCCGGAGTCGATGAACACTGAAGCTTTCTTT. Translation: CASSSPESMNTEAFF.

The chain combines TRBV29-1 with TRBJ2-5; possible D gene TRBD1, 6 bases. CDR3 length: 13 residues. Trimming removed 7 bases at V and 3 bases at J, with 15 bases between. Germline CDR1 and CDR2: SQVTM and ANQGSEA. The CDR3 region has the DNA TGCAGCGCCGGACAGACCGAAAAAGAGACCCAGTACTTC. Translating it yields CSAGQTEKETQYF.

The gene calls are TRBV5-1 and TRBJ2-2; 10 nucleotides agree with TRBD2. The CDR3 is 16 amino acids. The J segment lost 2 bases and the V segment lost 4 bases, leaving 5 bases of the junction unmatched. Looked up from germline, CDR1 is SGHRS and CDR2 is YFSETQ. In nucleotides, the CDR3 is TGCGCCAGCAGCGAAGCGGGGGGGCCAAACACCGGGGAGCTGTTTTTT. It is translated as CASSEAGGPNTGELFF.

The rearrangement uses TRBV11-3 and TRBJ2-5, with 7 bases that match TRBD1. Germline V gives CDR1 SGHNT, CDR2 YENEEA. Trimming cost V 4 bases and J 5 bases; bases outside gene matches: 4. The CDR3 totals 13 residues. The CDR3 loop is CASSYDREETQYF. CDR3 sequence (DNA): TGTGCCAGCAGCTATGACAGGGAGGAGACCCAGTACTTC.

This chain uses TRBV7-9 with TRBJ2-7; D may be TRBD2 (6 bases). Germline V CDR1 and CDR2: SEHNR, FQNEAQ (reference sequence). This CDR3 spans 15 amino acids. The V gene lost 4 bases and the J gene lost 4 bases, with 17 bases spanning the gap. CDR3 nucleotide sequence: TGTGCCAGCAGCTACCAATCCCCGGAGGGTTACGAGCAGTACTTC. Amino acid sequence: CASSYQSPEGYEQYF.

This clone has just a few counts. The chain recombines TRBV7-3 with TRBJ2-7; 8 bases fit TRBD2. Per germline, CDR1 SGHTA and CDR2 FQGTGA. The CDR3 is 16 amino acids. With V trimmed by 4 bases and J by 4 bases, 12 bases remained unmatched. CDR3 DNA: TGTGCCAGCAGCTCTTTGGGACTAGTCGCCTCGTACGAGCAGTACTTC. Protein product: CASSSLGLVASYEQYF.

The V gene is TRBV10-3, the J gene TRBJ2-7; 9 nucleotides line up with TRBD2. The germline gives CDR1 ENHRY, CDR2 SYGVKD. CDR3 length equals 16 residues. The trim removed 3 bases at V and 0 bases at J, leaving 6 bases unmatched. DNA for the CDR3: TGTGCCATCAGTGAATGTAGCGGGGGCCCCTCCTACGAGCAGTACTTC. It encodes CAISECSGGPSYEQYF.

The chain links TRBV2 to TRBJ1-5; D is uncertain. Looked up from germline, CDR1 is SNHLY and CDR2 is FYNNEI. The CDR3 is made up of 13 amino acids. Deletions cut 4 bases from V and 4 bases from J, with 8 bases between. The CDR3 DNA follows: TGTGCCAGCAGTGCAGGTCCGAATCAGCCCCAGCATTTT. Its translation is CASSAGPNQPQHF.